This T cell receptor beta chain was obtained from a study of PD-1 blockade in mismatch repair-deficient tumors. Findings of the study overall: Rapid post-treatment expansion, then contraction, generally preceding radiologic response, marked tumor-resident clones.

TCRs were sequenced from a few patients responding to pembrolizumab. About this clone itself: Its antigen is still unknown.

Generated by immunoSEQ multiplex PCR, the TCRdb table keeps only in-frame clones and is missing some. This table has 70,000 to 95,000 clones, 80% to 90% appearing once. With V trimmed by 3 bases and J by 11 bases, 8 bases remained unmatched. CDR1 and CDR2 (germline): SGHRS, YFSETQ. The CDR3 totals 13 residues. V usage is TRBV5-1 and J usage is TRBJ1-1; 9 bases align to TRBD1. This clonotype was sampled from an adult with mismatch repair-deficient cancer. The source was peripheral blood, collected 44 weeks after starting pembrolizumab. The CDR3 loop is CASSSEGDRVAFF. The CDR3 DNA reads TGCGCCAGCAGCTCGGAAGGGGACAGGGTCGCTTTCTTT.